Listed below are T cell receptor beta chains from one sample, sequenced in a study of T cell responses to AZD1222 COVID-19 vaccine. The table came from immunoSEQ multiplex PCR; TCRdb's copy has only in-frame clones and leaves some out. The table has about 110,000 clones, 70% to 90% seen once. The material sequenced was peripheral blood, taken on day 0 of AZD1222 vaccination. All receptors derive from an adult in good health. Each CDR3 is given with its conserved first and last residue.

TRBV7-3	TRBJ2-1	CASSLGLTNSEQFF
TRBV30	TRBJ2-7	CAWTRLPGGTYEQYF
TRBV6-1	TRBJ2-1	CASSEGGRGFF
TRBV6-5	TRBJ2-1	CASSYGGGASNEQFF
TRBV7-2	TRBJ2-3	CASSPEWLLTSTDTQYF
TRBV27	TRBJ1-5	CASSRQKGSNQPQHF
TRBV7-2	TRBJ1-2	CASSLASGGIYGYTF
TRBV6-1	TRBJ1-1	CASSETGDVFTEAFF
TRBV7-2	TRBJ2-7	CASSSQRSYEQYF
TRBV5-1	TRBJ2-1	CASSLGEGAYNEQFF
TRBV5-1	TRBJ2-7	CASSSALGDYEQYF
TRBV9	TRBJ1-3	CASSLQEASGNTIYF
TRBV5-1	TRBJ2-3	CASSPTLLAGGNTQYF